This TCR beta chain was sequenced in a study of CD8+ T cells in alopecia areata. Extracted RNA was reverse transcribed into cDNA, the sequencing template. Sequencing was performed with immunoSEQ multiplex PCR; in TCRdb, only in-frame clones are kept and a portion is missing. The table shows under 200,000 clones, with around 59% occurring only once. The treatment is: oral pan-JAK inhibitor, 5-10 mg twice daily. The CDR3 covers 15 residues. The germline CDR1 and CDR2 sequences are SEHNR and FQNEAQ (reference sequence). V lost 0 bases and J 2 bases, leaving 10 bases between the germline ends. The clonotype was recovered from a human donor with alopecia areata. Sequenced here: CD4+ T cells sorted from blood, sampled at week 24, from a patient treated with tofacitinib. The rearrangement uses TRBV7-9 and TRBJ1-2; D is possibly TRBD1 (5 bases). The CDR3 DNA reads as TGTGCCAGCAGCTTAGCCCAGGGTGGGAACTATGGCTACACCTTC. This gives the protein CASSLAQGGNYGYTF.